What follows are 24 T cell receptor beta chains derived from one specimen sequenced in a study of shared clonotypes between healthy human individuals. Method: immunoSEQ multiplex PCR; TCRdb's copy keeps in-frame clones and lacks some. The profile shows hundreds of thousands of clones, less than 98% of them singletons. The source material was naive CD4+ T cells sorted from blood. Subset specified: CD45RA+ positively selected. These receptors were taken from a woman aged 25 to 45 in good health.

V usage is TRBV2 and J usage is TRBJ2-1, with D possibly matching TRBD2 (6 bases). V lost 4 bases to trimming and J lost 7 bases, with 14 bases between them. Germline V gene data show CDR1 as SNHLY and CDR2 as FYNNEI. The CDR3 sequence is 14 residues long. CDR3 bases: TGTGCCAGCAGTGGACAGATACGGGGGAATGAGCAGTTCTTC. Translation gives CASSGQIRGNEQFF.

The gene calls are TRBV15 and TRBJ2-7; TRBD2 agrees at 8 bases. Germline V gives CDR1 LNHNV, CDR2 YYDKDF (reference sequence). CDR3 size: 15 residues. V lost 0 bases and J lost 6; bases outside the gene matches: 7. The CDR3 here is CATSRETSERSEQYF. The CDR3, as DNA: TGTGCCACCAGCAGAGAGACTAGCGAGAGAAGCGAGCAGTACTTC.

The chain uses TRBV5-4 and TRBJ2-3; tentative D call: TRBD2 (6 bases). Looked up from germline, CDR1 is SGHNT and CDR2 is YYREEE (reference sequence). V lost 3 bases, J lost 0 bases, and 14 bases lay in between. CDR3 length: 16 amino acids. CDR3 in DNA: TGTGCCAGCAGCTCCGAAATAGCGGCTAGCACAGATACGCAGTATTTT. Translation: CASSSEIAASTDTQYF.

The CDR3 coding sequence is TGTGCCAGCAGCAGCCAGGGTGTTGGTAGTGAAAAACTGTTTTTT. Translated: CASSSQGVGSEKLFF. The chain links TRBV28 to TRBJ1-4; TRBD1 might be the D (5 bases). Germline assignment: CDR1 MDHEN and CDR2 SYDVKM. The CDR3 loop spans 15 amino acids. V lost 6 bases and J lost 7, with 18 bases in between.

This clone was seen once. The chain employs TRBV5-4 and TRBJ2-7; perhaps TRBD2 as D (6 bases). V lost 1 base and J lost 2, with 16 bases in between. The CDR3 runs 16 residues. CDR1 and CDR2 from the germline V gene are SGHNT and YYREEE (reference sequence). CDR3 nucleotides: TGTGCCAGCAGCTTGCCCGGGGGACTGGGACCCTACGAGCAGTACTTC. It encodes CASSLPGGLGPYEQYF.

The V call is TRBV19, the J call TRBJ1-2, with D perhaps matching TRBD1 (5 bases). The CDR3 runs to 15 residues. Germline V gives CDR1 LNHDA, CDR2 SQIVND (reference sequence). Trimming removed 1 base from V and 2 bases from J, with 11 bases in between. DNA for the CDR3: TGTGCCAGTAGTATAGGAGGGGTTTGGAACTATGGCTACACCTTC. Its translation: CASSIGGVWNYGYTF.

The chain recombines TRBV27 with TRBJ2-3; 11 bases are a match to TRBD2. V dropped 5 bases and J dropped 3; count of bases not matched to a gene: 4. The CDR3 sequence is 15 residues long. The V gene's germline CDR1 is MNHEY and CDR2 SMNVEV (reference sequence). The CDR3, as DNA: TGTGCCAGCAGTCACACTAGCGGGGGAACAGATACGCAGTATTTT. It is translated as CASSHTSGGTDTQYF.

The chain carries TRBV6-5 and TRBJ2-7; D is perhaps TRBD2 (6 bases). The CDR3 contains 13 residues. Trimming removed 9 bases from V and 1 base from J, with 13 bases in between. Germline V gene sequence: CDR1 MNHEY, CDR2 SVGAGI. In DNA form, the CDR3 reads TGTGCCAGTGGGACTCCCTCGTCCTACGAGCAGTACTTC. It encodes CASGTPSSYEQYF.

This clone was counted once. The J gene is TRBJ2-7, the V gene TRBV5-4; a possible D gene is TRBD2 (5 bases). Per the germline V gene, CDR1 is SGHNT and CDR2 is YYREEE (reference sequence). The V gene lost 0 bases and the J gene lost 2 bases, with 9 bases spanning the gap. CDR3 size: 14 residues. CDR3 amino acids: CASSLGTGPYEQYF. The CDR3 DNA reads as TGTGCCAGCAGCTTGGGGACTGGTCCCTACGAGCAGTACTTC.

The chain is built from TRBV6-1 and TRBJ2-7; unclear D gene. This CDR3 is built from 13 residues. Germline V lookup: CDR1 MNHNS, CDR2 SASEGT. Trimming took off 1 base at V and 6 bases at J, with 10 bases between the two ends. The CDR3: CASSEVKVSEQYF. For the CDR3, the DNA is TGTGCCAGCAGTGAAGTAAAGGTTTCCGAGCAGTACTTC.

J is TRBJ2-5 and V is TRBV6-1, with D possibly being TRBD1 or TRBD2 (5 bases each). Germline V lookup: CDR1 MNHNS, CDR2 SASEGT. This CDR3 has 16 amino acids. V shed 4 bases and J shed 5 bases, with 20 bases lying between them. Here the CDR3 DNA reads TGTGCCAGCAGTGCCCGGGACCGCAATCATTATGAGACCCAGTACTTC. Its protein product is CASSARDRNHYETQYF.

In this sample, this clone turned up once. This chain joins TRBV7-2 and TRBJ2-1; D may be TRBD1 (5 bases). The CDR3 runs to 13 residues. V lost 4 bases and J 3 bases, leaving 7 bases between the germline ends. The germline V gene encodes CDR1 SGHTA and CDR2 FQGNSA. CDR3 in DNA: TGTGCCAGCAGCTCGCAGGGCTACAATGAGCAGTTCTTC. Translating gives CASSSQGYNEQFF.

The gene calls are TRBV11-2 and TRBJ1-1; D remains ambiguous. Germline lookup yields CDR1 SGHAT and CDR2 FQNNGV. The CDR3 length is 14 residues. The V and J ends lost 1 base and 1 base respectively, with 7 bases between them. Here the CDR3 reads CASSLGNPNTEAFF. The CDR3 DNA sequence: TGTGCCAGCAGCTTAGGGAATCCGAACACTGAAGCTTTCTTT.

V usage is TRBV7-7 and J usage is TRBJ2-1, with 9 bases aligning to TRBD2. Per the germline V gene, CDR1 is SSHAT and CDR2 is FNYEAQ (reference sequence). CDR3 size: 15 residues. The J segment lost 4 bases and the V segment lost 1 base, leaving 2 bases of the junction unmatched. CDR3 sequence: CASSLGTSVYNEQFF. The CDR3 nucleotides read TGTGCCAGCAGCTTAGGGACTAGCGTGTACAATGAGCAGTTCTTC.

The chain recombines TRBV28 with TRBJ1-1; the D gene is possibly TRBD1 (6 bases). Germline values: CDR1 MDHEN, CDR2 SYDVKM. V was trimmed by 4 bases and J by 10 bases, leaving 25 bases between them. The CDR3 has 16 amino acids. Written as DNA, the CDR3 is TGTGCCAGCAGTTCCTCCGGGACATCTAGCCTACGGCGAGCTTTCTTT. Its protein product is CASSSSGTSSLRRAFF.

The chain links TRBV11-3 to TRBJ2-3, with a possible D match to TRBD2 (5 bases). Per the germline V gene, CDR1 is SGHNT and CDR2 is YENEEA. V lost 4 bases, J lost 5 bases, and 10 bases lay in between. This CDR3 contains 13 residues. The CDR3 DNA reads TGTGCCAGCAGCTCCGGACTCGGAGATACGCAGTATTTT. Encoded protein: CASSSGLGDTQYF.

The chain has TRBV5-6 and TRBJ2-1; 8 bases are a match to TRBD2. The ends lost 3 bases at V and 0 bases at J; junction bases unmatched: 5. Germline CDR1 reads SGHDT; CDR2 reads YYEEEE. The CDR3 contains 16 residues. The CDR3 region has the DNA TGTGCCAGCAGCTCCGATGCGGGAGGCTCCTACAATGAGCAGTTCTTC. Protein sequence: CASSSDAGGSYNEQFF. Full variable domain (missing parts from reference TRBV5-6 and TRBJ2-1): DAGVTQSPTHLIKTRGQQVTLRCSPKSGHDTVSWYQQALGQGPQFIFQYYEEEERQRGNFPDRFSGHQFPNYSSELNVNALLLGDSALYLCASSSDAGGSYNEQFFGPGTRLTVL.

A single count supports this clone. This rearrangement joins TRBV21-1 to TRBJ2-7; TRBD1 is the table's D call, not checked against the DNA. TRBV21-1 is a listed pseudogene. The CDR3 loop spans 16 amino acids. The CDR3 spells CASSFPGGQGFYEQYF. The CDR3 coding sequence is TGTGCCAGCAGCTTTCCGGGGGGACAGGGTTTCTACGAGCAGTACTTC.

The J gene is TRBJ2-7, the V gene TRBV28; TRBD1 aligns across 8 bases. V lost 11 bases to trimming and J lost 5 bases; unmatched junction nucleotides: 5. Germline V gene lookup returns CDR1 MDHEN and CDR2 SYDVKM. The CDR3 sequence is 11 residues long. In DNA, the CDR3 is TGTGCCGCCACAGGGGGAGACGAGCAGTACTTC. Its protein is CAATGGDEQYF.

The rearrangement links TRBV28 to TRBJ2-7; 9 bases align to TRBD1. Trimming took 4 bases from V and 3 from J; bases not matched to a gene: 10. The CDR3 has 16 residues. Germline CDR1 and CDR2: MDHEN and SYDVKM. In nucleotides, the CDR3 is TGTGCCAGCAGTTCTAACCCGGGACAGGGAAGCTACGAGCAGTACTTC. Its protein is CASSSNPGQGSYEQYF.

The chain joins TRBV27 to TRBJ1-2; D perhaps matches TRBD1 (6 bases). The CDR3 covers 13 residues. The germline gives CDR1 MNHEY, CDR2 SMNVEV (reference sequence). V was clipped by 3 bases and J by 8 bases, with 13 bases between them. CDR3 sequence: CASSFRQGTGYTF. CDR3 nucleotides: TGTGCCAGCAGTTTCCGGCAGGGGACAGGCTACACCTTC.

V gene TRBV9 combines with J gene TRBJ2-1; 9 bases are a match to TRBD2. This CDR3 contains 17 residues. Germline CDR1 SGDLS, CDR2 YYNGEE. V shed 3 bases, J shed 2 bases, and the junction held 9 bases outside the gene matches. In nucleotides, the CDR3 is TGTGCCAGCAGCGCCCGTAGCGGGAGTGCCCCCTACAATGAGCAGTTCTTC. Its protein is CASSARSGSAPYNEQFF.

The gene calls are TRBV7-9 and TRBJ1-2, with 10 bases aligning to TRBD1. Unmatched junction bases numbered 2, after V lost 5 bases and J lost 5 bases. Germline loops: CDR1 SEHNR, CDR2 FQNEAQ (reference sequence). The CDR3 is 13 residues long. CDR3 sequence (DNA): TGTGCCAGCAGCCGGGACAGGGGTTATGGCTACACCTTC. The encoded protein is CASSRDRGYGYTF. The entire variable domain, with the rest obtained from reference TRBV7-9 and TRBJ1-2, is as follows: DTGVSQNPRHKITKRGQNVTFRCDPISEHNRLYWYRQTLGQGPEFLTYFQNEAQLEKSRLLSDRFSAERPKGSFSTLEIQRTEQGDSAMYLCASSRDRGYGYTFGSGTRLTVV.

The sample holds one count of this clone. The genes are TRBV19 and TRBJ2-3; no clear D. CDR3 length equals 13 residues. CDR1 and CDR2 from the germline V gene are LNHDA and SQIVND (reference sequence). The V gene lost 4 bases and the J gene lost 6 bases, with 11 bases spanning the gap. The DNA of the CDR3 is TGTGCCAGTAGTAAGTCGCAGGCGGATACGCAGTATTTT. Translating it yields CASSKSQADTQYF.